Presented here are 21 T cell receptor beta chains from one specimen sequenced in a study of T-cell reconstitution after alpha-beta-depleted transplantation in children. Unique molecular identifiers featured in how the TCRbeta library was prepared. TCRdb fed the PCR reads into MiXCR, producing one record per CDR3 protein. The sample gives around 600,000 distinct CDR3 sequences, 16% of which show up once; approximately 1% is in the top ten. Sequenced material: PBMCs from the stem cell graft donor, taken from the stem cell graft. The receptors stem from a human donor who donated a stem cell graft to a child with acute myeloid leukemia.

The CDR3 sequence: CASSQGWDSLRETQYF. The CDR3 DNA reads as TGTGCCAGCAGCCAGGGGTGGGACAGCCTTAGAGAGACCCAGTACTTC. This chain uses TRBV12-3 or TRBV12-4 with TRBJ2-5, with TRBD1 matching 7 bases. The CDR3 is 16 residues long. Trimming took 6 bases from V and 4 from J; bases not matched to a gene: 14.

This clonotype was detected once. The chain recombines TRBV5-4 with TRBJ2-7, with D perhaps matching TRBD1 or TRBD2 (6 bases each). Looked up from germline, CDR1 is SGHNT and CDR2 is YYREEE (reference sequence). CDR3 length: 17 residues. Trimming left V 3 bases short and J 6 bases short, with 25 bases between. This CDR3 is CASSSALRTTGGAEQYF. The DNA for the CDR3 is TGTGCCAGCAGCTCCGCCCTCCGGACGACAGGCGGGGCCGAGCAGTACTTC.

This clonotype was seen a few times. This sequence joins TRBV18 and TRBJ2-7; 9 positions agree with TRBD2. Losses at the gene ends were 2 bases for V and 5 bases for J; bases not matched to a gene: 10. The CDR3 length is 16 residues. Germline CDR1 reads KGHSH; CDR2 reads LQKENI. DNA for the CDR3: TGTGCCAGCTCACCATCTGCGAGCGGGGGGCTCGACGAGCAGTACTTC. This codes for CASSPSASGGLDEQYF.

There are many counts of this clonotype. V is TRBV20-1 and J is TRBJ2-1; TRBD1 agrees at 9 bases. Germline CDR1 DFQATT, CDR2 SNEGSKA (reference sequence). V trimming: 6 bases; J trimming: 4 bases; junction bases outside the gene matches: 7. The CDR3 is made up of 14 amino acids. CDR3 bases: TGCAGTGCCGATCCGGGACAGGGATACAATGAGCAGTTCTTC. This encodes CSADPGQGYNEQFF.

This clonotype was found many times. The V call is TRBV20-1, the J call TRBJ1-5; 9 bases match TRBD1. V lost 3 bases to trimming and J lost 7 bases; unmatched junction nucleotides: 13. The CDR3 loop spans 16 amino acids. Per germline, CDR1 DFQATT and CDR2 SNEGSKA (reference sequence). CDR3: CSARDTGTGRNQPQHF. CDR3 nucleotides: TGCAGTGCTAGGGACACCGGGACAGGGAGGAACCAGCCCCAGCATTTT.

A word on this clonotype: A clone one base away is much larger, so this may be a read error. This sequence joins TRBV12-3 or TRBV12-4 and TRBJ2-1; TRBD2 matches 9 bases. CDR3 length equals 17 residues. The V and J ends lost 6 bases and 12 bases, in that order; junction bases with no gene match: 21. The CDR3 loop reads CASSSTSFIAGVDVQFF. The DNA for the CDR3 is TGTGCCAGCAGCTCCACGTCTTTTATAGCGGGGGTCGATGTGCAGTTCTTC.

With respect to this clonotype: This likely stems from a read error, as it lies one base from a far larger clone. This CDR3 fails to terminate in the conserved phenylalanine or tryptophan, so it likely reflects a read error. The chain links TRBV5-1 to TRBJ2-1, with D unclear. Per the germline V gene, CDR1 is SGHRS and CDR2 is YFSETQ. The V gene lost 0 bases and the J gene lost 0 bases, with 7 bases spanning the gap. The CDR3 has 15 residues. CDR3 amino acids: CASSLDSSSYNEQFL. CDR3 nucleotide sequence: TGCGCCAGCAGCTTGGACTCCAGCTCCTACAATGAGCAGTTCTTG.

This clonotype was seen repeatedly, ten times or more. This rearrangement joins TRBV29-1 to TRBJ1-2, with 9 nucleotides matching TRBD1. The CDR3 has 13 amino acids. Germline V CDR1 and CDR2: SQVTM, ANQGSEA. J lost 6 bases, V lost 8 bases, and 10 bases had no gene match. CDR3 DNA sequence: TGCAGCTCTGAAGGGGACAGGGCCCATGGCTACACCTTC. Encoded protein: CSSEGDRAHGYTF.

The CDR3 protein is CAISEIMDEQYF. In nucleotides, the CDR3 is TGTGCCATCAGTGAGATTATGGACGAGCAGTACTTC. V gene TRBV10-3 combines with J gene TRBJ2-7; D call uncertain. The germline CDR1 and CDR2 sequences are ENHRY and SYGVKD. This CDR3 spans 12 amino acids. V was pared by 2 bases and J by 5 bases, with 7 bases between.

There are many counts of this clonotype. V and J are TRBV20-1 and TRBJ1-5; D unresolved. Trimming shortened V by 1 base and J by 2 bases, and 9 bases separated the two germline ends. Germline loops: CDR1 DFQATT, CDR2 SNEGSKA (reference sequence). The CDR3 is made up of 14 amino acids. CDR3 in amino acids: CSARGVRRNQPQHF. CDR3 nucleotides: TGCAGTGCTAGAGGGGTCAGGCGCAATCAGCCCCAGCATTTT.

The genes are TRBV12-3 or TRBV12-4 and TRBJ2-5; maybe TRBD1 (5 bases). Trimming pared 3 bases from V and 7 bases from J, leaving 6 bases between. The CDR3 loop spans 11 amino acids. DNA for the CDR3: TGTGCCAGCAGTTTCGACAGGACCCAGTACTTC. Translation gives CASSFDRTQYF.

This clonotype has just a few counts. This sequence joins TRBV11-1 and TRBJ2-3; TRBD1 aligns across 7 bases. Unmatched junction bases numbered 6, after V lost 4 bases and J lost 2 bases. Germline CDR1 is SGHAT and CDR2 is FQDESV (reference sequence). The CDR3 covers 15 residues. CDR3: CASSSPRGLTDTQYF. The CDR3 DNA reads as TGTGCCAGCAGCTCACCTAGGGGGCTCACAGATACGCAGTATTTT.

The V gene is TRBV27, the J gene TRBJ2-3; 8 bases align to TRBD2. CDR3 length equals 14 residues. CDR1 and CDR2 from the germline V gene are MNHEY and SMNVEV (reference sequence). V shed 8 bases and J 0 bases; nucleotides not matched to a gene: 4. The CDR3 bases are TGTGCCAGCGGCGGGGGGTATAGCACAGATACGCAGTATTTT. It specifies CASGGGYSTDTQYF.

The rearrangement links TRBV19 to TRBJ2-7; D may be TRBD1 (5 bases). The length of the CDR3 is 13 residues. Germline CDR1 and CDR2: LNHDA and SQIVND (reference sequence). The V gene lost 11 bases and the J gene lost 1 base, with 15 bases spanning the gap. CDR3 protein: CASNPGLSYEQYF. Here the CDR3 DNA reads TGTGCCTCAAATCCAGGGTTATCCTACGAGCAGTACTTC.

Worth noting for this clonotype: One junction end does not reproduce the germline sequence, and a read error may be involved. The chain uses TRBV7-2 and TRBJ2-3; possibly TRBD1 for D (6 bases). Germline lookup yields CDR1 SGHTA and CDR2 FQGNSA. The CDR3 contains 13 residues. The CDR3 region has the DNA TGTGTCAGCAGCTCCAGGGGTACAGATACGCAGTATTTT. Its translation: CVSSSRGTDTQYF. Full variable domain (remainder filled in from reference TRBV7-2 and TRBJ2-3): GAGVSQSPSNKVTEKGKDVELRCDPISGHTALYWYRQSLGQGLEFLIYFQGNSAPDKSGLPSDRFSAERTGGSVSTLTIQRTQQEDSAVYLCVSSSRGTDTQYFGPGTRLTVL.

The chain employs TRBV5-5 and TRBJ1-1; the D is unclear. Germline V CDR1 and CDR2: SGHKS, YYEKEE (reference sequence). CDR3 size: 16 residues. Trimming removed 4 bases from V and 5 bases from J, with 21 bases in between. The CDR3 coding sequence is TGTGCCAGCAGCGGAACAATCGAGTATACGGGGACTGAAGCTTTCTTT. Translated: CASSGTIEYTGTEAFF.

There are many counts of this clonotype. V usage is TRBV6-6 and J usage is TRBJ2-7; D unclear. This CDR3 comprises 12 residues. Trimming stripped 6 bases from V and 4 bases from J, with 10 bases between. Germline V gene sequence: CDR1 MNHNY, CDR2 SVGAGI (reference sequence). The CDR3 DNA sequence: TGTGCCAGCAGGGATACATCGTACGAGCAGTACTTC. Residues: CASRDTSYEQYF.

The chain has TRBV4-2 and TRBJ2-3; 12 bases match TRBD2. The CDR3 consists of 18 residues. The junction had 10 bases not matched to a gene; V was cut back by 0 bases and J by 6 bases. CDR1 is LGHNA and CDR2 is YNFKEQ in the germline V gene. CDR3 protein: CASSQELRLAGVSDTQYF. CDR3 in DNA: TGTGCCAGCAGCCAAGAGCTTCGACTAGCGGGGGTTTCGGATACGCAGTATTTT.

Many counts were recorded for this clonotype. The V call is TRBV7-2, the J call TRBJ2-1; 8 bases match TRBD1. Germline V gives CDR1 SGHTA, CDR2 FQGNSA. V shed 5 bases, J shed 1 base, and the junction held 10 bases outside the gene matches. The CDR3 has 17 amino acids. This CDR3 reads CASSRLQGARSYNEQFF. The CDR3 DNA sequence: TGTGCCAGCAGCCGTTTGCAGGGGGCGCGGTCCTACAATGAGCAGTTCTTC.

The V call is TRBV5-1, the J call TRBJ1-3, with D perhaps TRBD1 (5 bases). The CDR3 length is 18 residues. Between the trimmed V and J ends, which lost 3 bases and 0 bases, there was a span of 19 bases. CDR1 and CDR2 (germline): SGHRS, YFSETQ. The CDR3 nucleotides are TGCGCCAGCAGCTCCGTCCGACAGAAACCCAACTCTGGAAACACCATATATTTT. Residues: CASSSVRQKPNSGNTIYF.

This clonotype appeared many times. CDR3 DNA: TGTGCCATCAGTGAGTCGCACACCCTGGGCACCGGGGAGCTGTTTTTT. Its translation is CAISESHTLGTGELFF. This sequence joins TRBV10-3 and TRBJ2-2, with D unclear. The germline gives CDR1 ENHRY, CDR2 SYGVKD. V was cut by 0 bases and J by 4 bases, with 12 bases left in between. The CDR3 totals 16 residues.